A single sample gave rise to the 21 T cell receptor beta chains below, sequenced in a study of shared clonotypes between healthy human individuals. Profiled with immunoSEQ multiplex PCR; TCRdb holds only in-frame clones, not every one. The top ten hold about 0.4% of the sample, which has about 1.5 million clones, around 98% seen once. Sequenced sample: naive CD4+ T cells sorted from blood. Regarding subset: CD45RA+ positively selected. These TCRs come from a man in his thirties or forties in good health.

The count of this clone is one. The chain joins TRBV20-1 to TRBJ2-5; 7 bases are a match to TRBD1. This CDR3 comprises 11 residues. CDR1 and CDR2 (germline): DFQATT, SNEGSKA (reference sequence). Trimming cost V 7 bases and J 3 bases; bases outside gene matches: 2. The chain's CDR3 is CSGQGKETQYF. In DNA form, the CDR3 reads TGCAGTGGACAGGGTAAAGAGACCCAGTACTTC.

A remark on this clone: Other DNA sequences in this specimen translate into the identical CDR3. The rearrangement joins TRBV9 to TRBJ1-5; D unclear. The germline V and J ends were trimmed by 0 bases and 3 bases, with 4 bases remaining between them. The CDR3 has 13 amino acids. Per the germline V gene, CDR1 is SGDLS and CDR2 is YYNGEE. The CDR3 coding sequence is TGTGCCAGCAGCGTAGGGTTCAATCAGCCCCAGCATTTT. It translates to CASSVGFNQPQHF.

This chain links TRBV28 with TRBJ2-1; TRBD1 might be the D (6 bases). Germline V gene sequence: CDR1 MDHEN, CDR2 SYDVKM. This CDR3 is 16 amino acids long. Deletions cut 8 bases from V and 0 bases from J, with 17 bases between. The CDR3 region has the DNA TGTGCCAGCCCCCCCAGCCGGACAGTCTCCTACAATGAGCAGTTCTTC. Protein: CASPPSRTVSYNEQFF.

The chain has TRBV5-1 and TRBJ2-7, with TRBD1 matching over 7 bases. This CDR3 spans 17 amino acids. V lost 1 base and J lost 1; bases outside the gene matches: 11. Germline V gene sequence: CDR1 SGHRS, CDR2 YFSETQ. The CDR3 DNA reads TGCGCCAGCAGCTTGCGACAGGGTGTACTTGTTTCCTACGAGCAGTACTTC. The encoded protein is CASSLRQGVLVSYEQYF. The complete variable domain, with remaining parts taken from reference TRBV5-1 and TRBJ2-7, reads KAGVTQTPRYLIKTRGQQVTLSCSPISGHRSVSWYQQTPGQGLQFLFEYFSETQRNKGNFPGRFSGRQFSNSRSEMNVSTLELGDSALYLCASSLRQGVLVSYEQYFGPGTRLTVT.

This clone was detected once. The chain has TRBV7-8 and TRBJ2-1; 8 positions match TRBD1. The CDR3 sequence is 14 residues long. The germline CDR1 and CDR2 sequences are SGHVS and FQNEAQ. Germline trimming cut 4 bases from V and 5 bases from J; bases unmatched to any gene: 4. This chain's CDR3 is CASSSRTGNNEQFF. For the CDR3, the DNA is TGTGCCAGCAGCTCCCGGACAGGGAACAATGAGCAGTTCTTC.

The CDR3 DNA is TGTGCCAGCAGCTTGGGGACCTTAGGGAGCAATCAGCCCCAGCATTTT. This gives the protein CASSLGTLGSNQPQHF. The chain joins TRBV7-9 to TRBJ1-5, with D perhaps matching TRBD1 (5 bases). Germline V CDR1 and CDR2: SEHNR, FQNEAQ (reference sequence). This CDR3 has 16 amino acids. V was shortened by 3 bases and J by 1 base, with 13 bases between the two germline ends.

The V and J genes are TRBV4-1 and TRBJ2-2, with unresolved D. Per the germline V gene, CDR1 is MGHRA and CDR2 is YSYEKL. CDR3 length: 14 residues. V lost 0 bases to trimming and J lost 5 bases, with 7 bases between them. The CDR3 DNA reads as TGCGCCAGCAGCCAAGATTTGGAAACCGGGGAGCTGTTTTTT. Amino acid sequence: CASSQDLETGELFF.

The CDR3 DNA follows: TGTGCCAGCAGTCCTGGAGGGACAGGACTCTCCTACGAGCAGTACTTC. This gives the protein CASSPGGTGLSYEQYF. The gene calls are TRBV13 and TRBJ2-7; TRBD1 aligns across 8 bases. CDR1 and CDR2 (germline): PRHDT, FYEKMQ (reference sequence). V lost 6 bases, J lost 0 bases, and 10 bases stayed unmatched. CDR3 length: 16 residues.

This clone was detected once. The chain is built from TRBV6-5 and TRBJ2-7; 10 bases map to TRBD2. The junction had 5 bases not matched to a gene; V was cut back by 8 bases and J by 4 bases. This CDR3 has 13 amino acids. CDR1 is MNHEY and CDR2 is SVGAGI in the germline V gene. The CDR3 sequence is CASASGSKYEQYF. The CDR3 nucleotides are TGTGCCAGCGCTAGCGGGAGTAAGTACGAGCAGTACTTC.

Here the CDR3 reads CASSLGLLSGGVNYNEQFF. The CDR3, as DNA: TGTGCCAGCAGCTTAGGACTACTTAGCGGCGGAGTGAACTACAATGAGCAGTTCTTC. This chain joins TRBV7-6 and TRBJ2-1, with a tentative D call TRBD2 (6 bases). From germline, CDR1 is SGHVS and CDR2 FNYEAQ. V was shortened by 1 base and J by 3 bases, with 22 bases between the two germline ends. This CDR3 comprises 19 residues.

The V gene is TRBV4-3, the J gene TRBJ1-5, with D tentatively TRBD1 (5 bases). Trimming took off 3 bases at V and 5 bases at J, with 11 bases between the two ends. The CDR3 is made up of 14 amino acids. Germline CDR1 and CDR2: LGHNA and YSLEER. CDR3 amino acids: CASSQKTDYQPQHF. For the CDR3, the DNA is TGCGCCAGCAGCCAGAAGACAGACTATCAGCCCCAGCATTTT.

This clone came up once. CDR3 in DNA: TGTGCCAGCAGCCCGTGGGGGCGGGGGGAGACCCAGTACTTC. This sequence encodes CASSPWGRGETQYF. The genes are TRBV28 and TRBJ2-5; tentatively, D is TRBD2 (7 bases). There are 14 residues in the CDR3. CDR1 and CDR2 from the germline V gene are MDHEN and SYDVKM. The ends were cut back, 6 bases at V and 5 bases at J, with 16 bases in the middle.

The V call is TRBV11-1, the J call TRBJ2-2, with TRBD1 as a possible D gene (6 bases). The CDR3 spans 14 residues. With 5 bases removed from V and 5 bases from J, the gap between germline ends came to 12 bases. Germline V CDR1 and CDR2: SGHAT, FQDESV (reference sequence). The CDR3 loop reads CASSDWTVTGELFF. CDR3 DNA: TGTGCCAGCAGCGATTGGACAGTTACCGGGGAGCTGTTTTTT. The full variable domain, its missing parts supplied by reference TRBV11-1 and TRBJ2-2, is EAEVAQSPRYKITEKSQAVAFWCDPISGHATLYWYRQILGQGPELLVQFQDESVVDDSQLPKDRFSAERLKGVDSTLKIQPAELGDSAMYLCASSDWTVTGELFFGEGSRLTVL.

The CDR3 DNA follows: TGCGCCAGCAGCACGGGCAGTTACTACGAGCAGTACTTC. This codes for CASSTGSYYEQYF. The chain carries TRBV5-1 and TRBJ2-7; D gene uncertain. The ends were cut back, 4 bases at V and 3 bases at J, with 11 bases in the middle. The V gene's germline CDR1 is SGHRS and CDR2 YFSETQ. This CDR3 is 13 amino acids long.

This chain uses TRBV5-4 with TRBJ1-2; no reliable D call. The germline CDR1 and CDR2 sequences are SGHNT and YYREEE (reference sequence). V was cut by 4 bases and J by 4 bases, with 11 bases left in between. The CDR3 extends over 13 amino acids. The CDR3 is CASSQGRSYGYTF. The DNA of the CDR3 is TGTGCCAGCAGCCAAGGACGGAGCTATGGCTACACCTTC.

This sequence joins TRBV28 and TRBJ2-7; D ambiguous. Trimming cost V 3 bases and J 4 bases, with 10 bases left between them. The CDR3 has 13 residues. Germline-derived CDR1 and CDR2 are MDHEN and SYDVKM. CDR3 sequence reads: CASSFLGFYEQYF. The CDR3 coding sequence is TGTGCCAGCAGTTTTTTAGGATTTTACGAGCAGTACTTC.

This chain connects TRBV6-5 to TRBJ1-1, with D perhaps TRBD1 (6 bases). The CDR3 runs to 14 residues. Trimming stripped 6 bases from V and 5 bases from J, with 16 bases between. The germline V gene has CDR1 MNHEY and CDR2 SVGAGI. The CDR3 loop is CASSPAGGRTEAFF. In DNA, the CDR3 is TGTGCCAGCAGCCCGGCCGGGGGGCGGACTGAAGCTTTCTTT.

This chain links TRBV19 with TRBJ2-7, with 12 bases that match TRBD2. Trimming cost V 2 bases and J 4 bases; bases outside gene matches: 3. The CDR3 has 15 residues. From germline, CDR1 is LNHDA and CDR2 SQIVND (reference sequence). CDR3 amino acids: CASSILLAGGYEQYF. The CDR3 bases are TGTGCCAGTAGTATATTACTAGCGGGAGGATACGAGCAGTACTTC.

As for this clone: Other nucleotide sequences in the sample specify the same CDR3. V and J are TRBV19 and TRBJ2-3, with D hard to call. V lost 8 bases, J lost 2 bases, and 5 bases lay in between. The V gene's germline CDR1 is LNHDA and CDR2 SQIVND (reference sequence). CDR3 length equals 11 residues. CDR3 DNA sequence: TGTGCCAGTGGGATCACAGATACGCAGTATTTT. This codes for CASGITDTQYF.

The V and J genes are TRBV5-1 and TRBJ2-7; D may be TRBD2 (6 bases). The CDR3 sequence is 13 residues long. V was shortened by 5 bases and J by 3 bases, with 12 bases between the two germline ends. Germline V gene lookup returns CDR1 SGHRS and CDR2 YFSETQ. The CDR3 DNA follows: TGCGCCAGCAGTGTGGTAGCGGACTACGAGCAGTACTTC. The encoded protein is CASSVVADYEQYF. The complete variable domain, with remaining parts taken from reference TRBV5-1 and TRBJ2-7, reads KAGVTQTPRYLIKTRGQQVTLSCSPISGHRSVSWYQQTPGQGLQFLFEYFSETQRNKGNFPGRFSGRQFSNSRSEMNVSTLELGDSALYLCASSVVADYEQYFGPGTRLTVT.

The J gene is TRBJ2-2, the V gene TRBV11-3, with 10 bases lining up with TRBD1. This CDR3 is 17 amino acids long. Germline loops: CDR1 SGHNT, CDR2 YENEEA. Trimming cost V 5 bases and J 7 bases; bases outside gene matches: 13. CDR3 amino acids: CASSAYSGTGVHGELFF. The CDR3 DNA follows: TGTGCCAGCAGCGCCTACTCCGGGACAGGGGTCCACGGGGAGCTGTTTTTT.